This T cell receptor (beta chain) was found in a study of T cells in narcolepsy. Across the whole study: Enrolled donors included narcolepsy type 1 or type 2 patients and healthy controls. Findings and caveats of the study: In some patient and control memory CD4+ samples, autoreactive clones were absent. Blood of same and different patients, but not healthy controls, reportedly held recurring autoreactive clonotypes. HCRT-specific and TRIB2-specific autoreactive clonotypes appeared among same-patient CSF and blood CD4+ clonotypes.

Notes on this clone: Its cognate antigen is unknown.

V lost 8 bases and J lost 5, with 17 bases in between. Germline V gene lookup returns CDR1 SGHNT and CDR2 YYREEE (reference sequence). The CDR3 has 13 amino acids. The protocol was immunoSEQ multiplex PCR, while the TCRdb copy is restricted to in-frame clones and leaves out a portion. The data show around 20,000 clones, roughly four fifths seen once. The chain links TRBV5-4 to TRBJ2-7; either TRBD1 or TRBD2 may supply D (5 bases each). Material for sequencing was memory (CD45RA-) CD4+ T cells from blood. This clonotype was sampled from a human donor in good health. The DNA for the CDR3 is TGTGCCAGACCGGGACGGAGGCCCCACGAGCAGTACTTC. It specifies CARPGRRPHEQYF.